What follows are 21 T cell receptor beta chains derived from one specimen sequenced in a study of blood T cell repertoires in COVID-19. Profiled with immunoSEQ multiplex PCR; TCRdb holds only in-frame clones, not every one. This table has 110,000 or so clones, over 75% appearing once. Sample: peripheral blood. These receptors originate from a man between 50 and 59 years old with acute or convalescent COVID-19.

V gene TRBV13 combines with J gene TRBJ2-3, with D uncertain. The CDR3 extends over 12 amino acids. Deletions cut 5 bases from V and 5 bases from J, with 8 bases between. Germline V gives CDR1 PRHDT, CDR2 FYEKMQ (reference sequence). The CDR3 bases are TGTGCCAGCAGCCACAGTGGAGATACGCAGTATTTT. This encodes CASSHSGDTQYF. Full variable domain (rest looked up from reference TRBV13 and TRBJ2-3): AAGVIQSPRHLIKEKRETATLKCYPIPRHDTVYWYQQGPGQDPQFLISFYEKMQSDKGSIPDRFSAQQFSDYHSELNMSSLELGDSALYFCASSHSGDTQYFGPGTRLTVL.

The chain employs TRBV6-1 and TRBJ1-4; TRBD1 matches 9 bases. Losses at the gene ends were 4 bases for V and 7 bases for J; bases not matched to a gene: 10. The CDR3 sequence is 16 residues long. Germline CDR1 MNHNS, CDR2 SASEGT. The DNA for the CDR3 is TGTGCCAGCAGTGGCTTAAACAGGGGGCGTAGTGAAAAACTGTTTTTT. This gives the protein CASSGLNRGRSEKLFF.

This clone was seen a handful of times. The gene calls are TRBV6-5 and TRBJ1-2; D unclear. CDR1 is MNHEY, CDR2 SVGAGI, per germline. The V end lost 4 bases, the J end lost 4 bases, and 4 bases lay between the germline ends. The CDR3 length is 11 residues. CDR3 amino acids: CASSSFYGYTF. DNA of the CDR3: TGTGCCAGCAGTTCCTTCTATGGCTACACCTTC.

The gene calls are TRBV5-6 and TRBJ1-2; 9 bases map to TRBD1. The trim removed 4 bases at V and 2 bases at J, leaving 9 bases unmatched. There are 16 residues in the CDR3. Germline V gene sequence: CDR1 SGHDT, CDR2 YYEEEE. The CDR3 reads CASSATGTGSNYGYTF. In DNA, the CDR3 is TGTGCCAGCAGCGCGACCGGGACAGGGTCGAACTATGGCTACACCTTC.

The chain uses TRBV7-2 and TRBJ2-3, with D unresolved. Germline CDR1 is SGHTA and CDR2 is FQGNSA. Between the trimmed V and J ends, which lost 1 base and 6 bases, there was a span of 11 bases. The CDR3 loop spans 14 amino acids. CDR3 amino acids: CASSLGPPVDTQYF. CDR3 nucleotides: TGTGCCAGCAGCTTAGGGCCACCCGTGGATACGCAGTATTTT.

The chain recombines TRBV7-3 with TRBJ1-4, with D perhaps TRBD1 (6 bases). This CDR3 spans 16 amino acids. Germline CDR1 and CDR2: SGHTA and FQGTGA. The V gene lost 9 bases and the J gene lost 0 bases, with 17 bases spanning the gap. CDR3 amino acids: CARPRQGTPTNEKLFF. Written as DNA, the CDR3 is TGTGCCAGACCGCGGCAGGGGACACCAACTAATGAAAAACTGTTTTTT.

This clone has a single count. This chain joins TRBV7-8 and TRBJ1-4, with TRBD1 as a possible D gene (6 bases). Germline V gives CDR1 SGHVS, CDR2 FQNEAQ. The V end lost 5 bases, the J end lost 7 bases, and 17 bases lay between the germline ends. The CDR3 runs 15 residues. The CDR3 loop reads CASSVLEGVGEKLFF. Here the CDR3 DNA reads TGTGCCAGCAGCGTACTAGAGGGGGTCGGTGAAAAACTGTTTTTT. Full variable domain (remainder filled in from reference TRBV7-8 and TRBJ1-4): GAGVSQSPRYKVAKRGQDVALRCDPISGHVSLFWYQQALGQGPEFLTYFQNEAQLDKSGLPSDRFFAERPEGSVSTLKIQRTQQEDSAVYLCASSVLEGVGEKLFFGSGTQLSVL.

The rearrangement joins TRBV6-5 to TRBJ1-5, with 7 bases identical to TRBD1. The trim removed 9 bases at V and 1 base at J, leaving 6 bases unmatched. Germline V CDR1 and CDR2: MNHEY, SVGAGI. CDR3 length: 14 amino acids. CDR3 region: CASYPGQSNQPQHF. The CDR3 nucleotides are TGTGCCAGTTATCCGGGACAGAGCAATCAGCCCCAGCATTTT.

The V call is TRBV4-1, the J call TRBJ1-5; 7 bases are shared with TRBD1. The CDR3 has 16 residues. The V gene end was trimmed by 4 bases and the J gene end by 3 bases; junction bases not matched to a gene: 9. Germline CDR1 reads MGHRA; CDR2 reads YSYEKL. As DNA, the CDR3 is TGCGCCAGCAGCCGGACCTCTACAGGGGACAATCAGCCCCAGCATTTT. Its translation: CASSRTSTGDNQPQHF.

The chain has TRBV2 and TRBJ2-3; perhaps TRBD1 as D (6 bases). This CDR3 contains 13 residues. The V gene lost 2 bases and the J gene lost 9 bases, with 12 bases spanning the gap. The V gene's germline CDR1 is SNHLY and CDR2 FYNNEI. CDR3 bases: TGTGCCAGCAGTGAACGTTTCAGGGGCACGCAGTATTTT. It yields the protein CASSERFRGTQYF. Variable domain in full (rest from reference TRBV2 and TRBJ2-3): EPEVTQTPSHQVTQMGQEVILRCVPISNHLYFYWYRQILGQKVEFLVSFYNNEISEKSEIFDDQFSVERPDGSNFTLKIRSTKLEDSAMYFCASSERFRGTQYFGPGTRLTVL.

The chain links TRBV5-1 to TRBJ1-4; D remains unclear. The CDR3 runs 15 residues. V was trimmed by 0 bases and J by 10 bases, leaving 16 bases between them. Germline V gene lookup returns CDR1 SGHRS and CDR2 YFSETQ. The CDR3 reads CASSLEQPPITKLFF. As DNA, the CDR3 is TGCGCCAGCAGCTTGGAACAGCCGCCTATAACAAAACTGTTTTTT.

The V and J genes are TRBV2 and TRBJ1-4, with 9 bases fitting TRBD1. The CDR3 spans 16 residues. V dropped 7 bases and J dropped 5; count of bases not matched to a gene: 11. Germline values: CDR1 SNHLY, CDR2 FYNNEI. The CDR3 DNA sequence: TGTGCCAGCAATCGCCTCGGGGGACAGGGAAATGAAAAACTGTTTTTT. Protein: CASNRLGGQGNEKLFF.

J is TRBJ2-5 and V is TRBV29-1, with D possibly being TRBD2 (5 bases). Between the trimmed V and J ends, which lost 6 bases and 6 bases, there was a span of 8 bases. Germline CDR1 reads SQVTM; CDR2 reads ANQGSEA. The CDR3 length is 10 residues. CDR3 amino acids: CSVWEQTQYF. CDR3 DNA sequence: TGCAGCGTGTGGGAGCAGACCCAGTACTTC. The full variable domain, with the rest looked up from reference TRBV29-1 and TRBJ2-5, is SAVISQKPSRDICQRGTSLTIQCQVDSQVTMMFWYRQQPGQSLTLIATANQGSEATYESGFVIDKFPISRPNLTFSTLTVSNMSPEDSSIYLCSVWEQTQYFGPGTRLLVL.

The chain recombines TRBV4-1 with TRBJ1-5; D is ambiguous. CDR3 length: 15 amino acids. Germline V gene sequence: CDR1 MGHRA, CDR2 YSYEKL. V lost 0 bases and J 4 bases, leaving 10 bases between the germline ends. The CDR3 sequence is CASSQDQTANQPQHF. The CDR3 DNA follows: TGCGCCAGCAGCCAAGATCAAACAGCTAATCAGCCCCAGCATTTT.

J is TRBJ2-2 and V is TRBV11-3; D uncertain. The CDR3 contains 14 residues. Trimming removed 3 bases from V and 2 bases from J, with 7 bases in between. Germline lookup yields CDR1 SGHNT and CDR2 YENEEA. The CDR3 loop reads CASSFIANTGELFF. CDR3 DNA: TGTGCCAGCAGCTTTATAGCAAACACCGGGGAGCTGTTTTTT.

The rearrangement links TRBV28 to TRBJ2-3; 8 nucleotides agree with TRBD2. After removal of 6 bases from V and 4 bases from J, the junction contained 3 bases not matched to a gene. CDR3 size: 13 residues. The germline gives CDR1 MDHEN, CDR2 SYDVKM. The CDR3 reads CASSGGAPDTQYF. CDR3 in DNA: TGTGCCAGCAGCGGGGGGGCCCCAGATACGCAGTATTTT.

The genes are TRBV6-2 or TRBV6-3 and TRBJ1-5; D gene unclear. The germline V gene encodes CDR1 MNHEY and CDR2 SVGEGT. This CDR3 has 14 amino acids. Trimming shortened V by 2 bases and J by 6 bases, and 11 bases separated the two germline ends. The CDR3 region has the DNA TGTGCCAGCAGTTACGAGGGTGACGCTCAGCCCCAGCATTTT. It specifies CASSYEGDAQPQHF.

The chain carries TRBV12-2 and TRBJ1-2; TRBD1, as called in the table, went unchecked against the DNA. TRBV12-2 is designated a pseudogene. The CDR3 loop spans 14 amino acids. The CDR3 loop reads CASRLRGQGYGYTF. The DNA of the CDR3 is TGTGCAAGTCGCTTAAGGGGGCAGGGCTATGGCTACACCTTC.

This clone was seen only once. In DNA form, the CDR3 reads TGTGCCAGCAGCGACCTCCATAGCGGGGGCCTCACCGGGGAGCTGTTTTTT. The encoded protein is CASSDLHSGGLTGELFF. The chain combines TRBV3-1 (or the pseudogene TRBV3-2) with TRBJ2-2; 9 positions match TRBD2. The length of the CDR3 is 17 residues. V lost 5 bases and J lost 4; bases outside the gene matches: 11. Germline loops: CDR1 LGHDT, CDR2 YNNKEL (reference sequence).

This clone was counted a single time. The chain couples TRBV5-1 to TRBJ1-6; D not resolved. This CDR3 has 12 amino acids. V lost 7 bases to trimming and J lost 9 bases, with 11 bases between them. In germline, CDR1 is SGHRS, CDR2 YFSETQ. CDR3 nucleotide sequence: TGCGCCAGCTGGAACGAGGGTTCACCCCTCCACTTT. Amino acid sequence: CASWNEGSPLHF.

The V gene is TRBV7-3, the J gene TRBJ2-7; 11 nucleotides agree with TRBD1. CDR3 size: 14 residues. Germline assignment: CDR1 SGHTA and CDR2 FQGTGA. The J segment lost 3 bases and the V segment lost 5 bases, leaving 3 bases of the junction unmatched. The CDR3 DNA reads TGTGCCAGCAGCCCCGGGACAGGGGGCTACGAGCAGTACTTC. It is translated as CASSPGTGGYEQYF.